This TCR beta chain was recorded in a study of cytomegalovirus exposure and HLA in healthy donors. Study context: Approximately 190 million T cells yielded some 100 million unique TCR beta sequences, as an earlier analysis found. The study's findings and limits: The study recorded around 160 TCR beta chains that were cytomegalovirus-associated. Presence/absence analyses took donor sequencing depth as roughly uniform.

To note about this clone: What it binds is unknown.

The CDR3 runs 14 residues. With 2 bases clipped from V and 0 bases from J, the junction kept 1 base outside the gene matches. Germline values: CDR1 MNHEY, CDR2 SVGAGI. It was with 60 Vbeta and 13 Jbeta primers that the PCR ran. Produced via immunoSEQ multiplex PCR; TCRdb's table is partial and in-frame only. In the table there are 150,000 to 200,000 clones, around 85% of which are singletons. Healthy individuals who donated bone marrow served as the donors. This TCR came from a young man in good health and CMV-seronegative. The gene calls are TRBV6-5 and TRBJ2-7, with 7 bases identical to TRBD1. The specimen sequenced was PBMCs. The CDR3 DNA reads as TGTGCCAGCAGTTACGGGACAGACTCCTACGAGCAGTACTTC. It yields the protein CASSYGTDSYEQYF.